This is a list of T cell receptor beta chains from one sample in a study of human T cells and chemical hapten exposure. A single record per CDR3 protein comes from TCRdb applying MiXCR to the RACE reads. The sample lists approximately 100,000 distinct CDR3 sequences, approximately 9.9% occurring once. The starting material was whole blood, obtained in connection with sensitization to the hapten diphenylcyclopropenone (DPC). These receptors all come from a woman between 35 and 50 years old with alopecia areata. Some clones in this sample may be carry-over from other donors' samples. Each CDR3 is given with its conserved first and last residue. The order of the fields is J gene, V gene, D gene, clone size, CDR3 DNA, CDR3 protein. The D gene is left open where the match is weak. Clone size is given for some rows only: seen once, a few or many times, or a class if the clone is expanded.

>TRBJ2-1|TRBV6-2/TRBV6-3|NA|NA
TGTGCCACAGCAGCCCCGCGGTCCTTCGGGGTCCACAATGAGCAGTTCTTC
CATAAPRSFGVHNEQFF
>TRBJ2-7|TRBV29-1|NA|many
TGCAGCGTCGTAGTGGGGGGACTTGGACCCTACGAGCAGTACTTC
CSVVVGGLGPYEQYF
>TRBJ2-5|TRBV7-9|TRBD2|many
TGTGCCAGCAGCTCGGGACTAGCGGGGGAAGAGACCCAGTACTTC
CASSSGLAGEETQYF
>TRBJ2-1|TRBV12-3/TRBV12-4|NA|many
TGTGCCAGCACCCCACCGGGACCCCATGCGGGGGAGCAGTTCTTC
CASTPPGPHAGEQFF
>TRBJ2-5|TRBV9|NA|once
TGTGCCAGCAGCCCCGGGGGTTTGGAGGTTGAGACCCAGTACTTC
CASSPGGLEVETQYF
>TRBJ1-1|TRBV18|NA|NA
TGTGCCAGCTCTATGTACGCAGGGGAGGTCACTGAAGCTTTCTTT
CASSMYAGEVTEAFF
>TRBJ2-7|TRBV7-9|TRBD1|many
TGTGCCAGCAGCTCGGGACAGGCTGACGCCTACGAGCAGTACTTC
CASSSGQADAYEQYF
>TRBJ1-5|TRBV6-5|NA|many
TGTGCCAGCAGCCCAATAAGCGGACTGACCAATCAGCCCCAGCATTTT
CASSPISGLTNQPQHF
>TRBJ2-3|TRBV27|TRBD2|many
TGTGCCAGCAGTTTACCCCCCGGACTAGCCCCCCCAGGCACAGATACGCAGTATTTT
CASSLPPGLAPPGTDTQYF
>TRBJ1-5|TRBV6-5|TRBD1|few
TGTGCCAGCAGCCTACGGACAGGGTCGGGTCAGCCCCAGCATTTT
CASSLRTGSGQPQHF
>TRBJ2-3|TRBV6-2/TRBV6-3|TRBD2|NA
TGTGCCAGCAGTCTTGGACTAGCAGCAGATACGCAGTATTTT
CASSLGLAADTQYF
>TRBJ2-2|TRBV6-2/TRBV6-3|NA|many
TGTGCCAGCAGATCCCCTCCGGGTCGAAGATCCCCCGGCGCCGGGGAGCTGTTTTTT
CASRSPPGRRSPGAGELFF
>TRBJ2-5|TRBV27|TRBD1|NA
TGTGCCAGCAGTACCCCGGGACAGGCCAAGACCCAGTACTTC
CASSTPGQAKTQYF
>TRBJ1-5|TRBV5-1|TRBD1|NA
TGCGCCAGCAGCTTGGGACAGGGTGATCAGCCCCAGCATTTT
CASSLGQGDQPQHF
>TRBJ2-7|TRBV27|TRBD2|many
TGTGCCACGCGACTAGCGGCCTCCTACGAGCAGTACTTC
CATRLAASYEQYF
>TRBJ2-6|TRBV9|NA|many
TGTGCCAGCAGCGTAACCCCCTCCAGCTCTGGGGCCAACGTCCTGACTTTC
CASSVTPSSSGANVLTF
>TRBJ1-1|TRBV28|NA|NA
TGTGCCAGCAGCTACGGGGGGATTAGAGCTTTCTTT
CASSYGGIRAFF
>TRBJ2-3|TRBV27|NA|NA
TGTGCCAGCAGTTTGGTCGCGAGTTTAACAGATACGCAGTATTTT
CASSLVASLTDTQYF
>TRBJ2-3|TRBV20-1|NA|few
TGCAGTGCTAGAGATATCTGGACAGATACGCAGTATTTT
CSARDIWTDTQYF
>TRBJ2-7|TRBV7-2|TRBD1|many
TGTGCCAGCAGCTCCCGGGACAGGGGACCCGAGCAGTACTTC
CASSSRDRGPEQYF
>TRBJ2-1|TRBV12-3/TRBV12-4|TRBD2|NA
TGTGCCAGCAGTTCGGGACTAGCGGGGCAGTTCTTC
CASSSGLAGQFF
>TRBJ2-5|TRBV12-3/TRBV12-4|TRBD2|few
TGTGCCAGCAGTTCCTCGAGCGGGGGTTTTCAGACCCAGTACTTC
CASSSSSGGFQTQYF
>TRBJ2-7|TRBV20-1|TRBD2|few
TGCAGTGCTAGAGATCTCGGGACTAGCGGGTTCGAGCAGTACTTC
CSARDLGTSGFEQYF
>TRBJ2-1|TRBV5-5|TRBD2|many
TGTGCCAGCGGGACTAGCGGGAGCGGTGGTCGAAATGAGCAGTTCTTC
CASGTSGSGGRNEQFF
>TRBJ2-1|TRBV6-1|NA|few
TGTGCCAGCATTCTCTCCCCGAATTCCTACAATGAGCAGTTCTTC
CASILSPNSYNEQFF
>TRBJ2-7|TRBV9|NA|NA
TGTGCCAGCAGCCCGGGCCTCCGAAAAGAGCAGTACTTC
CASSPGLRKEQYF
>TRBJ2-5|TRBV28|NA|few
TGTGCCAGCAGCCCAGACTGGAAAGGAGAGACCCAGTACTTC
CASSPDWKGETQYF
>TRBJ2-7|TRBV18|TRBD2|many
TGTGCCAGCTCACTCCAAGGCGGGACTAGAAGTTACGAGCAGTACTTC
CASSLQGGTRSYEQYF
>TRBJ1-1|TRBV30|NA|NA
TGTGCCTGGAGGGGGACCCCTTCGGGCACTGAAGCTTTCTTT
CAWRGTPSGTEAFF
>TRBJ2-2|TRBV7-2|TRBD1|few
TGTGCCAGCTTTAAGGGACAGGGGGAGAGCACCGGGGAGCTGTTTTTT
CASFKGQGESTGELFF
>TRBJ1-3|TRBV9|NA|NA
TGTGCCAGCAGCCCGTTGTTTGCGGGCACTGGAAACACCATATATTTT
CASSPLFAGTGNTIYF
>TRBJ2-7|TRBV28|NA|NA
TGTGCCAGCAGGCGACTACCATCCTACGAGCAGTACTTC
CASRRLPSYEQYF
>TRBJ2-7|TRBV7-6|TRBD2|NA
TGTGCCAGCAGCTTAGAATCCGGGACTAGCGTCGGCGGCGAGCAGTACTTC
CASSLESGTSVGGEQYF
>TRBJ2-1|TRBV20-1|TRBD2|few
TGCAGTGCTAGACCCCCGACTAGCGGGAGTAGGAATGAGCAGTTCTTC
CSARPPTSGSRNEQFF
>TRBJ2-7|TRBV29-1|TRBD2|NA
TGCAGCGTTGAAGATCGAGCGGGGGGAGAGCAGTACTTC
CSVEDRAGGEQYF
>TRBJ2-7|TRBV20-1|TRBD2|few
TGCAGTGCAAAGGGACTAGCGGGAGTTTCCTCCTACGAGCAGTACTTC
CSAKGLAGVSSYEQYF
>TRBJ2-1|TRBV30|TRBD1|few
TGTGCCTGGAGTTGGGACAGGGGTTTGTACAATGAGCAGTTCTTC
CAWSWDRGLYNEQFF
>TRBJ2-6|TRBV11-2|NA|many
TGTGCCAGCTGTATACAGGGCCCTGGGGCCAACGTCCTGACTTTC
CASCIQGPGANVLTF
>TRBJ2-5|TRBV9|TRBD1|few
TGTGCCAGCAGCGTAGCTACGACAGGGGGCCAGGAGACCCAGTACTTC
CASSVATTGGQETQYF
>TRBJ1-1|TRBV29-1|NA|many
TGCAGCGTAGCTGACAATCCGAACACTGAAGCTTTCTTT
CSVADNPNTEAFF
>TRBJ1-6|TRBV6-6|NA|few
TGTGCCAGCGAAGGGACTACCTCAAATTCACCCCTCCACTTT
CASEGTTSNSPLHF
>TRBJ1-2|TRBV10-3|TRBD1|NA
TGTGCCATCAGTGAGTCACAGGGGTACTATGGCTACACCTTC
CAISESQGYYGYTF
>TRBJ1-2|TRBV18|NA|few
TGTGCCAGCTCACCAAGCGCTAACTATGGCTACACCTTC
CASSPSANYGYTF
>TRBJ2-2|TRBV4-2|TRBD2|many
TGTGCCAGCAGCCCCGGGGGGGAGCAACACACCGGGGAGCTGTTTTTT
CASSPGGEQHTGELFF
>TRBJ1-2|TRBV5-4|TRBD1|many
TGTGCCAGCAGCCGCGGACAGGAGGCTAACTATGGCTACACCTTC
CASSRGQEANYGYTF
>TRBJ2-2|TRBV27|TRBD2|NA
TGTGCCAGCAGTTCTCGAGCGGGATACACCGGGGAGCTGTTTTTT
CASSSRAGYTGELFF
>TRBJ1-3|TRBV6-6|NA|many
TGTGCCACCGAAAGGGACGGCTCGTCGGACACCATATATTTT
CATERDGSSDTIYF